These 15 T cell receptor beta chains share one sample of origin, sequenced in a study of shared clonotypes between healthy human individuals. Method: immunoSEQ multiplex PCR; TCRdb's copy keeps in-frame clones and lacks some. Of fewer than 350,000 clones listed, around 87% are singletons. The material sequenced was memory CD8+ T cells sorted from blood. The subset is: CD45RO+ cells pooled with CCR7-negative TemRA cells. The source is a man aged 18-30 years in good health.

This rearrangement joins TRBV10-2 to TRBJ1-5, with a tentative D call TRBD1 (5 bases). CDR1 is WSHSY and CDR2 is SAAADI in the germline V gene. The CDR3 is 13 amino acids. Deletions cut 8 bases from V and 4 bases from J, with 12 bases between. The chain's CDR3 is CASLGQPNQPQHF. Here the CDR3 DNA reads TGCGCCAGCCTGGGGCAGCCTAATCAGCCCCAGCATTTT.

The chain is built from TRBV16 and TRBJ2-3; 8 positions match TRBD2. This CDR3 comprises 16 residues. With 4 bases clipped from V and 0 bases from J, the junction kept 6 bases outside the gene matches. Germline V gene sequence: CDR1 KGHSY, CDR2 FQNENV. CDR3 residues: CASSPGTSYSTDTQYF. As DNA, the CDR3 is TGTGCCAGCAGCCCCGGGACTAGTTATAGCACAGATACGCAGTATTTT.

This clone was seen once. The CDR3 region is CASSLQGGRPEAFF. The DNA of the CDR3 is TGTGCCAGCAGCTTACAGGGGGGAAGGCCTGAAGCTTTCTTT. The rearrangement joins TRBV13 to TRBJ1-1; 7 bases are a match to TRBD1. CDR1 and CDR2 from the germline V gene are PRHDT and FYEKMQ (reference sequence). J lost 6 bases, V lost 2 bases, and 6 bases had no gene match. There are 14 residues in the CDR3.

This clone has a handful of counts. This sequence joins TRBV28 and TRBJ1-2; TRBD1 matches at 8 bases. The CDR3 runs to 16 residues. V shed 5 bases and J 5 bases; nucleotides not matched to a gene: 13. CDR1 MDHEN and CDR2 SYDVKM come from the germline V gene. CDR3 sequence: CASSRGQESLVYGYTF. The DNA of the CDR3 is TGTGCCAGCAGTAGGGGACAGGAGAGTTTGGTTTATGGCTACACCTTC.

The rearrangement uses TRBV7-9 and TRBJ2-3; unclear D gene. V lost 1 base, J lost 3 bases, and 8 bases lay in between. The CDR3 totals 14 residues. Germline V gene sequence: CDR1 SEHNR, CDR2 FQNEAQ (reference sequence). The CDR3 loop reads CASSLGPETDTQYF. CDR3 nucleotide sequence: TGTGCCAGCAGCTTAGGGCCGGAAACAGATACGCAGTATTTT.

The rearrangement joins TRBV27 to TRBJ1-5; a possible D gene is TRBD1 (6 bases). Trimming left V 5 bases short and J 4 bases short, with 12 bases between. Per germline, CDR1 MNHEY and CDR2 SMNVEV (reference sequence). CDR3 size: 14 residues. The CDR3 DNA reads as TGTGCCAGCAGTACAGGGACGGCGAATCAGCCCCAGCATTTT. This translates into CASSTGTANQPQHF.

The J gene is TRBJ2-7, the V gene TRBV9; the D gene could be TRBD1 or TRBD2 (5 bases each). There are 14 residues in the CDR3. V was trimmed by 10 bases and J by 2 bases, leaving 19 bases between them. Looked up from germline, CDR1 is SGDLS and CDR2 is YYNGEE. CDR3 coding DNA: TGTGCCGTCACTCTCAGGCTGGGGGCCTACGAGCAGTACTTC. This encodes CAVTLRLGAYEQYF.

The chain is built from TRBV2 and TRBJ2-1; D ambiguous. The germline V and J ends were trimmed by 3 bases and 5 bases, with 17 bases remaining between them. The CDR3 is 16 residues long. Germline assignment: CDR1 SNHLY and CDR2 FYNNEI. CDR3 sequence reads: CASSDPPAPTHNEQFF. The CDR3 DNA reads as TGTGCCAGCAGTGATCCTCCAGCGCCCACCCACAATGAGCAGTTCTTC.

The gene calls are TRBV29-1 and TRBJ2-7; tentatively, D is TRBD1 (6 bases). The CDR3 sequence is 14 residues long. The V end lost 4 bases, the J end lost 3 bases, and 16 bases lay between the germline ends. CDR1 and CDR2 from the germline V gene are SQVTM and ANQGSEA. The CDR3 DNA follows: TGCAGCGTTGTTTGGGACATATCAGTCTACGAGCAGTACTTC. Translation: CSVVWDISVYEQYF.

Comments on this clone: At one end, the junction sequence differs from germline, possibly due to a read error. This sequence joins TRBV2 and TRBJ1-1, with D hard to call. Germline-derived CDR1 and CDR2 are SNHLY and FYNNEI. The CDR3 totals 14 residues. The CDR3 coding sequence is TGTGCCAGCCCACTACCTAGCTCGAACGCTGAAGCTTTCTTT. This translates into CASPLPSSNAEAFF.

The CDR3 here is CASSPRRGTEAFF. The CDR3 nucleotides are TGTGCCAGCAGCCCCCGAAGGGGGACTGAAGCTTTCTTT. The chain has TRBV13 and TRBJ1-1; TRBD1 is a possible D gene (6 bases). Germline CDR1 is PRHDT and CDR2 is FYEKMQ (reference sequence). The CDR3 covers 13 residues. Trimming left V 5 bases short and J 5 bases short, with 12 bases between.

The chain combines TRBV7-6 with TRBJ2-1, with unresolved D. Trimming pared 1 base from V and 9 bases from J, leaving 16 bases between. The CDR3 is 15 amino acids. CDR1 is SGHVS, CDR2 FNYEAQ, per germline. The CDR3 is CASSLVASVPVEQFF. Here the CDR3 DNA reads TGTGCCAGCAGCTTAGTGGCCAGTGTCCCTGTTGAGCAGTTCTTC.

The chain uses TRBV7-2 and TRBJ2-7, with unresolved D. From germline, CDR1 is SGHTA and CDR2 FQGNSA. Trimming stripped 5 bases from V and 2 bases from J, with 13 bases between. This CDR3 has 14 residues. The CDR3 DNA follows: TGTGCCAGCAGCCCCCACTATTCCACCTACGAGCAGTACTTC. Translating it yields CASSPHYSTYEQYF.

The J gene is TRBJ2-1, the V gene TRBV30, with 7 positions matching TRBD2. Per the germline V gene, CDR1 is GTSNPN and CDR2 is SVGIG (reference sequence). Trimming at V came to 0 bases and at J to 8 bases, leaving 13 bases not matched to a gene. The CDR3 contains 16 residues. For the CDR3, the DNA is TGTGCCTGGAGTGTACTCGGGGGAGGGTCTTCGGATGAGCAGTTCTTC. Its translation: CAWSVLGGGSSDEQFF. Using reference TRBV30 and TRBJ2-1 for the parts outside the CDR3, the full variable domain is SQTIHQWPATLVQPVGSPLSLECTVEGTSNPNLYWYRQAAGRGLQLLFYSVGIGQISSEVPQNLSASRPQDRQFILSSKKLLLSDSGFYLCAWSVLGGGSSDEQFFGPGTRLTVL.

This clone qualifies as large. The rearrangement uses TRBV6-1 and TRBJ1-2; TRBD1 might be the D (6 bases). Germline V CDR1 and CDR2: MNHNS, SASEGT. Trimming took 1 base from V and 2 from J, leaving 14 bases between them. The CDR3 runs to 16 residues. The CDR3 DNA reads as TGTGCCAGCAGTGAAGACAGCAGGGGAGGAAACTATGGCTACACCTTC. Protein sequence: CASSEDSRGGNYGYTF.